The 21 T cell receptor beta chains below come from one sample, sequenced in a study of Graves' ophthalmopathy and Graves' hyperthyroidism. As the template, RNA transcripts were used to amplify TCR beta CDR3 regions. RT-PCR was first run with HTBI primers, then multiplex PCR in a second round. TCRdb passed the multiplex PCR reads through MiXCR, listing each CDR3 protein once. The sample has over a million distinct CDR3 sequences; less than 45% are singletons. The sequenced material came from peripheral blood or thyroid tissue (not recorded which). These receptors originate from an adult man with Graves' hyperthyroidism.

This clonotype appeared many times. This rearrangement joins TRBV7-9 to TRBJ1-5; D gene unclear. Germline V CDR1 and CDR2: SEHNR, FQNEAQ (reference sequence). The V end was cut by 2 bases, the J end by 5 bases, with 4 bases between. This CDR3 has 12 residues. The CDR3 loop reads CASSLLHQPQHF. The CDR3 nucleotides read TGTGCCAGCAGCTTACTTCATCAGCCCCAGCATTTT.

The sample holds many counts of this clonotype. The chain carries TRBV12-3 or TRBV12-4 and TRBJ2-5; possible D gene TRBD2, 6 bases. The V end lost 3 bases, the J end lost 2 bases, and 16 bases lay between the germline ends. The CDR3 is made up of 16 amino acids. CDR3 sequence: CASSFGPSVRQETQYF. Here the CDR3 DNA reads TGTGCCAGCAGTTTCGGGCCTAGCGTAAGACAAGAGACCCAGTACTTC.

This clonotype was recorded at least ten times. DNA for the CDR3: TGCGCCAGCAACCCAGGTTTGGGCTCCTACGAGCAGTACTTC. Translation: CASNPGLGSYEQYF. V is TRBV5-1 and J is TRBJ2-7; no clear D gene. The CDR3 extends over 14 amino acids. Trimming pared 6 bases from V and 0 bases from J, leaving 13 bases between. Per the germline V gene, CDR1 is SGHRS and CDR2 is YFSETQ. Together with reference TRBV5-1 and TRBJ2-7, the CDR3 gives the full variable domain: KAGVTQTPRYLIKTRGQQVTLSCSPISGHRSVSWYQQTPGQGLQFLFEYFSETQRNKGNFPGRFSGRQFSNSRSEMNVSTLELGDSALYLCASNPGLGSYEQYFGPGTRLTVT.

This clonotype was counted many times. V usage is TRBV6-5 and J usage is TRBJ2-6; D gene unclear. The germline V gene has CDR1 MNHEY and CDR2 SVGAGI. The CDR3 consists of 14 residues. With 6 bases removed from V and 0 bases from J, the gap between germline ends came to 6 bases. The CDR3 nucleotides read TGTGCCAGCAGGGGTTACTCTGGGGCCAACGTCCTGACTTTC. Amino acids: CASRGYSGANVLTF.

Of note for this clonotype: The junction shows a germline mismatch at one end, possibly a read error. The chain joins TRBV10-2 to TRBJ2-7, with D maybe TRBD1 (5 bases). CDR1 WSHSY and CDR2 SAAADI come from the germline V gene. The CDR3 contains 16 residues. CDR3 DNA sequence: TGTGCCAGCAGTTACTCGACAAGGCACAGGACCTACGAGCAGTACTTC. This encodes CASSYSTRHRTYEQYF.

The V gene is TRBV25-1, the J gene TRBJ1-2; 7 bases fit TRBD1. J gave up 4 bases and V 4 bases, and 9 bases lay outside the gene matches. CDR1 is MGHDK, CDR2 SYGVNS, per germline. There are 15 residues in the CDR3. The CDR3 region is CASSAGQPLRYGYTF. CDR3 sequence (DNA): TGTGCCAGCAGTGCGGGACAGCCTTTACGCTATGGCTACACCTTC.

V and J are TRBV7-9 and TRBJ2-6; 7 nucleotides align to TRBD1. This CDR3 contains 18 residues. CDR1 and CDR2 (germline): SEHNR, FQNEAQ (reference sequence). Trimming at V came to 7 bases and at J to 2 bases, leaving 14 bases not matched to a gene. The CDR3 DNA reads TGTGCCAGCAACAAACTTTTAAGGGGGCGACCTGGGGCCAACGTCCTGACTTTC. Translation: CASNKLLRGRPGANVLTF.

This clonotype was observed at least ten times. CDR3 in amino acids: CASSRDRGSGANVLTF. The CDR3 nucleotides are TGTGCCAGTAGCCGGGACAGGGGCTCTGGGGCCAACGTCCTGACTTTC. The V and J genes are TRBV7-2 and TRBJ2-6, with 10 bases identical to TRBD1. V shed 9 bases, J shed 0 bases, and the junction held 5 bases outside the gene matches. This CDR3 has 16 residues. The germline gives CDR1 SGHTA, CDR2 FQGNSA.

This clonotype was observed a few times. The chain links TRBV4-3 to TRBJ2-7; D uncertain. Germline CDR1 LGHNA, CDR2 YSLEER. This CDR3 is built from 16 residues. Trimming removed 0 bases from V and 0 bases from J, with 12 bases in between. CDR3 sequence: CASSQDVWGSSYEQYF. For the CDR3, the DNA is TGCGCCAGCAGCCAAGATGTGTGGGGAAGCTCCTACGAGCAGTACTTC.

With respect to this clonotype: The junction shows a germline mismatch at one end, possibly a read error. This chain joins TRBV6-6 and TRBJ1-2, with 7 bases that match TRBD1. CDR1 is MNHNY, CDR2 SVGAGI, per germline (reference sequence). CDR3 size: 14 residues. CDR3 protein: CAGSYTGDARGYTF. The CDR3 DNA reads TGTGCCGGCAGTTACACAGGGGACGCTCGGGGCTACACCTTC.

The genes are TRBV27 and TRBJ1-2, with D possibly being TRBD1 (5 bases). The ends were cut back, 7 bases at V and 5 bases at J, with 20 bases in the middle. The CDR3 has 15 amino acids. Germline V gene sequence: CDR1 MNHEY, CDR2 SMNVEV (reference sequence). The DNA for the CDR3 is TGTGCCAGCACCCCATCGTTCAGGGATACGTATGGCTACACCTTC. It codes for CASTPSFRDTYGYTF.

In this sample, this clonotype turned up a few times. The chain joins TRBV2 to TRBJ1-4; D is unresolved. Trimming removed 5 bases from V and 3 bases from J, with 16 bases in between. Germline CDR1 reads SNHLY; CDR2 reads FYNNEI. The CDR3 consists of 16 residues. CDR3 region: CASSRSLGAANEKLFF. The CDR3 bases are TGTGCCAGCAGTAGAAGTCTCGGCGCAGCTAATGAAAAACTGTTTTTT.

This clonotype was counted between two and nine times. This chain joins TRBV29-1 and TRBJ2-1; 7 bases line up with TRBD1. Trimming cost V 2 bases and J 9 bases; bases outside gene matches: 1. The CDR3 spans 11 residues. Per the germline V gene, CDR1 is SQVTM and CDR2 is ANQGSEA. CDR3 amino acids: CSVERGPEQFF. The CDR3 nucleotides read TGCAGCGTTGAAAGGGGGCCTGAGCAGTTCTTC.

This clonotype was counted ten times or more. V and J are TRBV5-6 and TRBJ1-2, with D uncertain. CDR1 is SGHDT, CDR2 YYEEEE, per germline. CDR3 size: 13 residues. Trimming took 5 bases from V and 0 from J, leaving 8 bases between them. CDR3 sequence: CASSSSTNYGYTF. CDR3 nucleotide sequence: TGTGCCAGCAGTTCGTCTACTAACTATGGCTACACCTTC.

In its sample, this clonotype was seen a few times. The chain uses TRBV20-1 and TRBJ2-2, with 7 bases identical to TRBD1. CDR1 and CDR2 from the germline V gene are DFQATT and SNEGSKA (reference sequence). V was clipped by 4 bases and J by 1 base; unmatched bases: 3. The CDR3 covers 14 residues. The CDR3 sequence is CSANRQGNTGELFF. In DNA, the CDR3 is TGCAGTGCTAACAGACAGGGGAACACCGGGGAGCTGTTTTTT.

This clonotype was recorded many times. The chain's CDR3 is CSGIQGDTEAFF. The CDR3 coding sequence is TGCAGCGGAATACAGGGAGACACTGAAGCTTTCTTT. The chain links TRBV29-1 to TRBJ1-1; possible D gene TRBD1, 6 bases. V shed 7 bases and J shed 3 bases, with 12 bases lying between them. The CDR3 contains 12 residues. The germline CDR1 and CDR2 sequences are SQVTM and ANQGSEA.

This clonotype was seen many times. V and J are TRBV12-3 or TRBV12-4 and TRBJ2-5; 7 bases are shared with TRBD1. The CDR3 runs to 16 residues. Germline trimming cut 4 bases from V and 4 bases from J; bases unmatched to any gene: 12. The CDR3 spells CASSSGTEHARETQYF. In nucleotides, the CDR3 is TGTGCCAGCAGTTCCGGGACAGAACACGCACGAGAGACCCAGTACTTC.

This clonotype was detected ten times or more. This rearrangement joins TRBV7-9 to TRBJ2-7, with unresolved D. The germline gives CDR1 SEHNR, CDR2 FQNEAQ (reference sequence). V was cut by 5 bases and J by 7 bases, with 12 bases left in between. This CDR3 is built from 12 residues. CDR3 coding DNA: TGTGCCAGCAGCGCCATTGAAAGGGAGCAGTACTTC. Translation gives CASSAIEREQYF.

This clonotype has a count of ten or more. The chain couples TRBV25-1 to TRBJ1-1; D is possibly TRBD1 (5 bases). V lost 6 bases to trimming and J lost 11 bases, with 16 bases between them. Germline V CDR1 and CDR2: MGHDK, SYGVNS. The CDR3 sequence is 12 residues long. The CDR3 DNA is TGTGCCAGCAGCCCTGACCCGGGGGTGGCTTTCTTT. Protein sequence: CASSPDPGVAFF.

This chain joins TRBV10-3 and TRBJ2-5; no clear D gene. This CDR3 has 12 residues. Germline assignment: CDR1 ENHRY and CDR2 SYGVKD. V lost 10 bases, J lost 4 bases, and 13 bases lay in between. In DNA form, the CDR3 reads TGTGCCACCACCAGCAGAGGAGAGACCCAGTACTTC. It specifies CATTSRGETQYF.

The chain employs TRBV24-1 and TRBJ2-5, with no clear D. Deletions cut 0 bases from V and 7 bases from J, with 17 bases between. Per germline, CDR1 KGHDR and CDR2 SFDVKD. This CDR3 spans 16 amino acids. CDR3 region: CATSDLSQTDPGTQYF. CDR3 in DNA: TGTGCCACCAGTGATTTGAGTCAGACGGACCCGGGGACCCAGTACTTC.